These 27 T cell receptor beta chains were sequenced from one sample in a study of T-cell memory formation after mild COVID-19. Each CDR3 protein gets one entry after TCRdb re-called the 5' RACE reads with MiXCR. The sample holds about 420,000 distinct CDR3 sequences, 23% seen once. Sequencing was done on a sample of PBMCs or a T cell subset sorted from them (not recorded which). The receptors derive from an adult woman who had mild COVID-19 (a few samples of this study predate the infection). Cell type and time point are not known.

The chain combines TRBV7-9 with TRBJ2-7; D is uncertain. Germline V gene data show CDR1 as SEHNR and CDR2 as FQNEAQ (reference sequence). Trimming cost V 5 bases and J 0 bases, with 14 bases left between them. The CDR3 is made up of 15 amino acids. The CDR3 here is CASSAPERSSYEQYF. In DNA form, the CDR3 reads TGTGCCAGCAGCGCCCCCGAAAGGAGCTCCTACGAGCAGTACTTC.

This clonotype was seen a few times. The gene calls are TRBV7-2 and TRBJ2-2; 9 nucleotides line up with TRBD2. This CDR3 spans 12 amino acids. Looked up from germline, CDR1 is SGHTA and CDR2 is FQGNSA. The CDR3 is CASSGISGELFF. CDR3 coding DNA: TGTGCATCTAGCGGGATTAGCGGGGAGCTGTTTTTT. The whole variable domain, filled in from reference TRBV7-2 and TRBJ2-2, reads GAGVSQSPSNKVTEKGKDVELRCDPISGHTALYWYRQSLGQGLEFLIYFQGNSAPDKSGLPSDRFSAERTGGSVSTLTIQRTQQEDSAVYLCASSGISGELFFGEGSRLTVL.

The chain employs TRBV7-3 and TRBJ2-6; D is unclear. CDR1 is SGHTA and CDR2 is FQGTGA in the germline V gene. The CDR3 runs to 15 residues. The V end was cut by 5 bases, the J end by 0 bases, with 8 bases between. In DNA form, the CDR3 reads TGTGCCAGCAGCCCGGAGATCTCTGGGGCCAACGTCCTGACTTTC. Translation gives CASSPEISGANVLTF. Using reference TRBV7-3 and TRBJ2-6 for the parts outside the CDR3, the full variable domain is GAGVSQTPSNKVTEKGKYVELRCDPISGHTALYWYRQSLGQGPEFLIYFQGTGAADDSGLPNDRFFAVRPEGSVSTLKIQRTERGDSAVYLCASSPEISGANVLTFGAGSRLTVL.

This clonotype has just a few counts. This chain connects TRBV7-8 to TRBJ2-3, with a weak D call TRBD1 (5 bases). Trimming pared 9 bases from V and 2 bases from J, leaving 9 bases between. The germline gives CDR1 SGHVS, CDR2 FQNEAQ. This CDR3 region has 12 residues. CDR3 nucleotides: TGTGCCAGTGACAGACTCACAGATACGCAGTATTTT. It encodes CASDRLTDTQYF.

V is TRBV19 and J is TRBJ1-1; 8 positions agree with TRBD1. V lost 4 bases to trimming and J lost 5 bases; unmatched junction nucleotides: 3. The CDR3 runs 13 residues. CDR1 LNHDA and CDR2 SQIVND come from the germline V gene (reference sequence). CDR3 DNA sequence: TGTGCCAGTAGTAGGACAGGGCGGACTGAAGCTTTCTTT. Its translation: CASSRTGRTEAFF.

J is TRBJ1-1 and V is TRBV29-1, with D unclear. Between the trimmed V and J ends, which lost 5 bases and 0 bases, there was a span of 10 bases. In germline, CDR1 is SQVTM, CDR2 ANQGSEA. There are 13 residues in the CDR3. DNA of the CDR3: TGCAGCGTTTGGAGGAGGTTGAACACTGAAGCTTTCTTT. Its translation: CSVWRRLNTEAFF.

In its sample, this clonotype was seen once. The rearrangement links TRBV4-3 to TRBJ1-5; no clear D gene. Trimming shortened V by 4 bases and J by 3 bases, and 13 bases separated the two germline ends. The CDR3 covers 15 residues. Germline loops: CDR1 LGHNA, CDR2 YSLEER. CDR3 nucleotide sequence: TGCGCCAGCAGCCCTGAACCCTACCCCAATCAGCCCCAGCATTTT. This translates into CASSPEPYPNQPQHF.

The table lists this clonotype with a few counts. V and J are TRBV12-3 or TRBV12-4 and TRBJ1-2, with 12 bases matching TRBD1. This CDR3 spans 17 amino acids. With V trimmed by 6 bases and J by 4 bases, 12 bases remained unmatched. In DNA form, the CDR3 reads TGTGCCAGCAGCAGGGACAGGGGGCAGGGGGGAAGCTATGGCTACACCTTC. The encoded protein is CASSRDRGQGGSYGYTF.

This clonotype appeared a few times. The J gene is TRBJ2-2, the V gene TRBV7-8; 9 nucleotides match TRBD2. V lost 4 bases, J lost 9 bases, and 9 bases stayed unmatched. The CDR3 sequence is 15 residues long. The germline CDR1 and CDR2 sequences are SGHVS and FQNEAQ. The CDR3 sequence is CASSSVSGSYRELFF. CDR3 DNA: TGTGCCAGCAGCTCCGTTAGCGGGAGTTATAGGGAGCTGTTTTTT.

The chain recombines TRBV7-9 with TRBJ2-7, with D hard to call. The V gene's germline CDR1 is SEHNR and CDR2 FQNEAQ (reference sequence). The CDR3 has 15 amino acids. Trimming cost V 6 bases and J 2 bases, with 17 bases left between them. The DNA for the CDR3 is TGTGCCAGCAGTCATACAGAGGTTAGGACCTACGAGCAGTACTTC. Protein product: CASSHTEVRTYEQYF.

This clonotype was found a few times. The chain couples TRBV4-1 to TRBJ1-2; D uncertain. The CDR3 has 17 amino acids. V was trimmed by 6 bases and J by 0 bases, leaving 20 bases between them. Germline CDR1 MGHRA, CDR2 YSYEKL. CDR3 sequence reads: CASSSASWSSTNYGYTF. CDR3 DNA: TGCGCCAGCAGTTCGGCCTCTTGGAGCTCGACTAACTATGGCTACACCTTC.

The CDR3 region has the DNA TGTGCCAGCAGTCCAGGGTGGGGCAAAGGCTACACCTTC. Translated, it gives CASSPGWGKGYTF. The chain carries TRBV12-3 or TRBV12-4 and TRBJ1-2; D perhaps matches TRBD1 (5 bases). The length of the CDR3 is 13 residues. The ends were cut back, 5 bases at V and 8 bases at J, with 15 bases in the middle.

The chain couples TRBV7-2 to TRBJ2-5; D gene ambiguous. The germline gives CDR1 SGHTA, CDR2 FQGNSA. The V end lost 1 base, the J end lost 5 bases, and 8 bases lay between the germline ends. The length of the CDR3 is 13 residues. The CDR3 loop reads CASSLVDWETQYF. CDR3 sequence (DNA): TGTGCCAGCAGCTTAGTAGATTGGGAGACCCAGTACTTC.

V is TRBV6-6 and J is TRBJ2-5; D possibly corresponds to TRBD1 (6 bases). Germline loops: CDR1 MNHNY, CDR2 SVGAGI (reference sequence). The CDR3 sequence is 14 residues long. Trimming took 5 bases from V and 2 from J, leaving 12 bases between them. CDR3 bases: TGTGCCAGCAGTCTCCGCAGGGGTCAAGAGACCCAGTACTTC. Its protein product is CASSLRRGQETQYF.

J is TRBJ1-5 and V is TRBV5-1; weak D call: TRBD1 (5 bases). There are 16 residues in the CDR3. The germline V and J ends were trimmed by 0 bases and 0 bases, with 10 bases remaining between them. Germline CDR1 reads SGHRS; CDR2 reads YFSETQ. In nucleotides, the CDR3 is TGCGCCAGCAGCTTGGGGGGACCTAATAGCAATCAGCCCCAGCATTTT. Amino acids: CASSLGGPNSNQPQHF.

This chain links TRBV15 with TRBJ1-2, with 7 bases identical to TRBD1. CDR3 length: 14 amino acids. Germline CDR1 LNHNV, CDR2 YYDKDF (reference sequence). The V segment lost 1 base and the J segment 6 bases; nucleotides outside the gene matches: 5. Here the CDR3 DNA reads TGTGCCACCAGCAGAGTCACAGGGGACAATGGCTACACCTTC. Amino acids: CATSRVTGDNGYTF.

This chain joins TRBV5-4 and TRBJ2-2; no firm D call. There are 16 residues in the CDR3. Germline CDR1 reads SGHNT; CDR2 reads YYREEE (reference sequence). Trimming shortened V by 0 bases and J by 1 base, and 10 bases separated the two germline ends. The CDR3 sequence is CASSLAGSLNTGELFF. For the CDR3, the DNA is TGTGCCAGCAGCTTGGCTGGGTCCTTGAACACCGGGGAGCTGTTTTTT.

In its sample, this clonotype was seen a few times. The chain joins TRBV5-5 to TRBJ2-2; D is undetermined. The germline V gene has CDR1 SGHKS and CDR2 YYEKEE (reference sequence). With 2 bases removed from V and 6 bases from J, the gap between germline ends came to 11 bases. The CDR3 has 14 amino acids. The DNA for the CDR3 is TGTGCCAGCAGCTTCGCCGTGGGCCCCGGGGAGCTGTTTTTT. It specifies CASSFAVGPGELFF.

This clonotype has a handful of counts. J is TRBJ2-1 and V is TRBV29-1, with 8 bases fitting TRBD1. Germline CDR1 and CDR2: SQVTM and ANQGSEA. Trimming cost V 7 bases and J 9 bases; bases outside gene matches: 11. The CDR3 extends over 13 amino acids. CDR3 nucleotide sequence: TGCAGCGCTTCGGACAGGGAAGCCAGTGAGCAGTTCTTC. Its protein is CSASDREASEQFF.

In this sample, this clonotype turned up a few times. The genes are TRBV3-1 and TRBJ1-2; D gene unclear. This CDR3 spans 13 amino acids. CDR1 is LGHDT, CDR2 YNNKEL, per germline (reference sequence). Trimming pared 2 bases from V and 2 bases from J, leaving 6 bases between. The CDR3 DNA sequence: TGTGCCAGCAGCCAAACGGAGAACTATGGCTACACCTTC. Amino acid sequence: CASSQTENYGYTF.

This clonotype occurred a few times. CDR3 sequence: CASNGWSGTNTGELFF. The CDR3 DNA is TGTGCCAGCAACGGGTGGAGCGGTACGAACACCGGGGAGCTGTTTTTT. The chain combines TRBV6-5 with TRBJ2-2; D might be TRBD2 (5 bases). The germline gives CDR1 MNHEY, CDR2 SVGAGI. The CDR3 totals 16 residues. Between the trimmed V and J ends, which lost 7 bases and 0 bases, there was a span of 15 bases.

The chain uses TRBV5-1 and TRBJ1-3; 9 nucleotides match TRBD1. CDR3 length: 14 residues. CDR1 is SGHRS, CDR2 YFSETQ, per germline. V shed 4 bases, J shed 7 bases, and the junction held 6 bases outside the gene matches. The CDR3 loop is CASSLGQGSNTIYF. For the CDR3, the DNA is TGCGCCAGCAGCCTCGGACAGGGGAGCAACACCATATATTTT.

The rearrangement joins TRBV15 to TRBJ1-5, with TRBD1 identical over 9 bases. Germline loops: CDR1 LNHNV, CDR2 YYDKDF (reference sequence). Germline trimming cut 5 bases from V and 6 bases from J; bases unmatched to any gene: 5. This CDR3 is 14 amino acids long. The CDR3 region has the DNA TGTGCCACCAGCGGGACAGGGTCAGGTCAGCCCCAGCATTTT. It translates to CATSGTGSGQPQHF.

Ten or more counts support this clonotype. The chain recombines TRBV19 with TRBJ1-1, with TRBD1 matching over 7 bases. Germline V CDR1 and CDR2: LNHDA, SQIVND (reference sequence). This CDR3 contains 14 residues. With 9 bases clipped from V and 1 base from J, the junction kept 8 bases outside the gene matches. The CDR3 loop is CASRETGRNTEAFF. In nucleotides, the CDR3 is TGTGCCAGCCGAGAGACAGGGAGGAACACTGAAGCTTTCTTT.

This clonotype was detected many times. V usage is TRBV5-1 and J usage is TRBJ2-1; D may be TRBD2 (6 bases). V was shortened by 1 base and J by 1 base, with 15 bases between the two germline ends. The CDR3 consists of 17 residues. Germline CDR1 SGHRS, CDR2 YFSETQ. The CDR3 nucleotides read TGCGCCAGCAGCTTGTTAGGCGGGACTCTTTCCTACAATGAGCAGTTCTTC. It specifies CASSLLGGTLSYNEQFF.

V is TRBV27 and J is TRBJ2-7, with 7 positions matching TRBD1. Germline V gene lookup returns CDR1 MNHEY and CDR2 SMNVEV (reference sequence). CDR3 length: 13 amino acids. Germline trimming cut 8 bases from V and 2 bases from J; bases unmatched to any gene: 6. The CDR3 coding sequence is TGTGCCAGCCGTGATCAGGGGGCCTACGAGCAGTACTTC. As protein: CASRDQGAYEQYF.

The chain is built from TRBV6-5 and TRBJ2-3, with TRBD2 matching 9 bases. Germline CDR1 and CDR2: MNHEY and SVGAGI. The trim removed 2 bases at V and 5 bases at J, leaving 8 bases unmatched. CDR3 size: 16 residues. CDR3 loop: CASSYVAGGPRDTQYF. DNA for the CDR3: TGTGCCAGCAGTTACGTGGCGGGGGGGCCCAGAGATACGCAGTATTTT.